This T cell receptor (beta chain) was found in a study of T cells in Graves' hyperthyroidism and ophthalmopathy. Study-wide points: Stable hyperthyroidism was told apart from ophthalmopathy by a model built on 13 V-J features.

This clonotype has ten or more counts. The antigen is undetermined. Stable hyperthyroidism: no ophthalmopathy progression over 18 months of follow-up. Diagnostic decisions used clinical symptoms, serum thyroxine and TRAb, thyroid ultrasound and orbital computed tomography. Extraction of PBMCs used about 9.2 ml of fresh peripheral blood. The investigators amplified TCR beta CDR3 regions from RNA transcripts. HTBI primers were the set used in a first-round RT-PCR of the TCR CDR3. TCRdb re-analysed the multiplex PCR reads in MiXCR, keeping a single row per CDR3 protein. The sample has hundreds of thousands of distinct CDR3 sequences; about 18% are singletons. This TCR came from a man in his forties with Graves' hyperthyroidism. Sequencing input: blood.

The CDR3 protein is CASSFFGTGGNYEQYF. In nucleotides, the CDR3 is TGCGCCAGCAGCTTCTTTGGGACAGGGGGCAACTACGAGCAGTACTTC. This sequence joins TRBV5-1 and TRBJ2-7, with 12 bases that match TRBD1. V lost 2 bases to trimming and J lost 3 bases; unmatched junction nucleotides: 6. Germline-derived CDR1 and CDR2 are SGHRS and YFSETQ. CDR3 length: 16 amino acids.